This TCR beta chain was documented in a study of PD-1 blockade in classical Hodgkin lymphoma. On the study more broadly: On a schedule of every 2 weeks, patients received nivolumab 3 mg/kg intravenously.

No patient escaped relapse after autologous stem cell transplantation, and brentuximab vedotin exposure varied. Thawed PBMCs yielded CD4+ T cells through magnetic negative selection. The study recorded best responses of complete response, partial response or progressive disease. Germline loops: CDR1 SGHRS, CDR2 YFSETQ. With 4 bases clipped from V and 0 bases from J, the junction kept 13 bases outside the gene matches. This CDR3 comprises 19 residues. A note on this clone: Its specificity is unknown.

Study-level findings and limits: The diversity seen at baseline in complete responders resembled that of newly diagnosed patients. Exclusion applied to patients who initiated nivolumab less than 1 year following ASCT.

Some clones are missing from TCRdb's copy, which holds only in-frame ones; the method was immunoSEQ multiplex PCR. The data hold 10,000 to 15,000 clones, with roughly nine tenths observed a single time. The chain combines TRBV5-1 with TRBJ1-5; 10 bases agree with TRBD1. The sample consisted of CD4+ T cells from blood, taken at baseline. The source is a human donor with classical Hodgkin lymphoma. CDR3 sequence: CASSPARQGAHLSNQPQHF. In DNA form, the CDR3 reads TGCGCCAGCAGCCCGGCCAGACAGGGGGCCCACCTTAGCAATCAGCCCCAGCATTTT.